Sequencing of this T cell receptor (beta chain) was carried out in a study of blood T cell repertoires in COVID-19. The CDR3 runs to 12 residues. The germline V and J ends were trimmed by 6 bases and 4 bases, with 10 bases remaining between them. The V gene's germline CDR1 is MDHEN and CDR2 SYDVKM. Produced via immunoSEQ multiplex PCR; TCRdb's table is partial and in-frame only. The data contain fewer than 100,000 clones, about 88% of them singletons. V and J are TRBV28 and TRBJ2-7; D is ambiguous. Sequencing used peripheral blood. The sequence came from a human donor in a cohort sampled during active COVID-19. CDR3 amino acids: CASSLTEYEQYF. CDR3 nucleotide sequence: TGTGCCAGCAGCTTAACCGAGTACGAGCAGTACTTC.